The T cell receptor beta chain under discussion was sequenced for a study of regulatory T cells in long-lasting Graves disease. General observations from the study: Persistent disease preferred TRBV28, TRBJ1-2 and TRBJ2-5; new disease, TRBV20-1 and TRBJ2-1.

V lost 2 bases and J lost 6; bases outside the gene matches: 12. Germline CDR1 and CDR2: MNHEY and SVGEGT. This CDR3 contains 18 residues. This clonotype was counted many times. What it recognizes is unknown. As to time point: newly diagnosed GD, antithyroid drugs for less than 3 months. RNA isolated from PBMCs was used to make the TCR library. HTBI primers from iRepertoire and Arm-PCR of CDR3 regions yielded the TCR beta libraries. TCRdb redid the calling of the multiplex PCR reads with MiXCR, one entry per CDR3 protein. The sample lists about 200,000 distinct CDR3 sequences; roughly 18% were seen once. This same sample was also part of a study on T cells in Graves' hyperthyroidism and ophthalmopathy. That work contributes: During a first-round RT-PCR of the TCR CDR3, the HTBI primer set was used. Appearing also in blood were most of the thyroid clonotypes expanded above 0.001.

The chain is built from TRBV6-2 or TRBV6-3 and TRBJ2-3; 12 nucleotides agree with TRBD2. The sequencing used peripheral blood mononuclear cells (PBMCs), collected at new diagnosis, from a patient treated with antithyroid drugs. The clonotype originates from a woman in her twenties or thirties with Graves disease. The CDR3 loop reads CASSYPRGLAGGADTQYF. The CDR3 bases are TGTGCCAGCAGTTACCCCCGGGGACTAGCGGGCGGGGCGGATACGCAGTATTTT.